This T cell receptor beta chain was retrieved from a study of T cell repertoires in cytomegalovirus infection. Germline lookup yields CDR1 SGHKS and CDR2 YYEKEE (reference sequence). Trimming shortened V by 2 bases and J by 5 bases, and 15 bases separated the two germline ends. The CDR3 length is 15 residues. TCRdb recomputed calls from the reads with MiXCR, one row per CDR3 protein. The sample contains about 110,000 distinct CDR3 sequences, 30% of which appear only once. About this clonotype: Its antigen is not known.

This sequence joins TRBV5-5 and TRBJ2-3; D is undetermined. The sequence derives from a human donor in good health (CMV status not recorded). Some clones in this sample may be carry-over from other donors' samples. Specimen: CD8+ T cells from cultured PBMCs, collected from culture after CMV antigen stimulation. The DNA of the CDR3 is TGTGCCAGCAGCTTAAGTCCAGCCGTGGGAGATACGCAGTATTTT. This translates into CASSLSPAVGDTQYF.